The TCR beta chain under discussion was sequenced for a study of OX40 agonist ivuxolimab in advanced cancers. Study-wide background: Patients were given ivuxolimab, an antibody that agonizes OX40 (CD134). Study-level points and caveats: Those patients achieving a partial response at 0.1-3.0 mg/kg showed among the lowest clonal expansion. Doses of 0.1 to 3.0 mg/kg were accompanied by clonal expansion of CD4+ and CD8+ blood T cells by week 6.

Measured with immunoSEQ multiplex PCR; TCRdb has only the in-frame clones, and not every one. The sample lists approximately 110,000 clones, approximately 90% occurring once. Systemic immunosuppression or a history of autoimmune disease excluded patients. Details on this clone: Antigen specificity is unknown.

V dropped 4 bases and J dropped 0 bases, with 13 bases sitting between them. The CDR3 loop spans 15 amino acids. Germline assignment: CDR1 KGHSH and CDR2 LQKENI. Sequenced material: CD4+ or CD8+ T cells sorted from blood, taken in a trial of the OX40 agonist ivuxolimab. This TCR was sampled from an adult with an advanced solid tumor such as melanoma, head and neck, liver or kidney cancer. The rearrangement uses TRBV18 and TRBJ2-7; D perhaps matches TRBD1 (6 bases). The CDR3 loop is CASSRDRSSSYEQYF. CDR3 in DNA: TGTGCCAGCTCACGAGACAGGTCCAGCTCCTACGAGCAGTACTTC.